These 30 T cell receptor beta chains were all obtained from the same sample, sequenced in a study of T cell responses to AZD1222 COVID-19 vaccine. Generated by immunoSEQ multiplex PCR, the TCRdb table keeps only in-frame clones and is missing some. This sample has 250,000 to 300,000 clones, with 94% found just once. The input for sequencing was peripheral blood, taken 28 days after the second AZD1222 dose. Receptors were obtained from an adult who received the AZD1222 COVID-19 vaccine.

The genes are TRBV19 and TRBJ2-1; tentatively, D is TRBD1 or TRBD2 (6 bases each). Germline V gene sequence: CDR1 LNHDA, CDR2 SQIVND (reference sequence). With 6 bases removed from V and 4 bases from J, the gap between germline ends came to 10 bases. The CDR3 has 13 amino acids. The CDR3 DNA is TGTGCCAGTAGCGGGGGCTTTTACAATGAGCAGTTCTTC. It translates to CASSGGFYNEQFF.

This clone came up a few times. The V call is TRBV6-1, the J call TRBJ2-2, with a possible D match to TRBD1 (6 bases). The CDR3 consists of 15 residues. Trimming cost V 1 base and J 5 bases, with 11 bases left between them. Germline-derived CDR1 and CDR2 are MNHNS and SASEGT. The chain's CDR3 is CASSEGWTATGELFF. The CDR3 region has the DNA TGTGCCAGCAGTGAAGGATGGACAGCAACCGGGGAGCTGTTTTTT.

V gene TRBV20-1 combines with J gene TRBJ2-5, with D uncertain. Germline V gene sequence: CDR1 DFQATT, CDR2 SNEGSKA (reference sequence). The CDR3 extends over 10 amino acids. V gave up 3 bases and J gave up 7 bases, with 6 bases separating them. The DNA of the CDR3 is TGCAGTGCTAGTTACGGGACCCAGTACTTC. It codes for CSASYGTQYF.

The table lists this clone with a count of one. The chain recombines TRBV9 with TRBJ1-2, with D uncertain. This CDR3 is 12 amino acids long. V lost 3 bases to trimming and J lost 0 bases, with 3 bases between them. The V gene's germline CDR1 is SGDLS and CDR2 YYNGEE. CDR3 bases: TGTGCCAGCAGCGCTCCTAACTATGGCTACACCTTC. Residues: CASSAPNYGYTF.

Written as DNA, the CDR3 is TGCAGCGTCCGAGACAGGGGTCACGAGCAGTACTTC. Translating gives CSVRDRGHEQYF. The chain recombines TRBV29-1 with TRBJ2-7, with 8 positions matching TRBD1. Germline V gene lookup returns CDR1 SQVTM and CDR2 ANQGSEA. V lost 6 bases and J lost 5; bases outside the gene matches: 6. CDR3 length: 12 residues.

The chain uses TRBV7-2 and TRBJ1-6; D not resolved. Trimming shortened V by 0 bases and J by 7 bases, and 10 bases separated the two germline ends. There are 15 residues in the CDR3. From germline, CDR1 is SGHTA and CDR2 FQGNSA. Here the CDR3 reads CASSLAAPPNSPLHF. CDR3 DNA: TGTGCCAGCAGCTTAGCTGCCCCGCCAAATTCACCCCTCCACTTT.

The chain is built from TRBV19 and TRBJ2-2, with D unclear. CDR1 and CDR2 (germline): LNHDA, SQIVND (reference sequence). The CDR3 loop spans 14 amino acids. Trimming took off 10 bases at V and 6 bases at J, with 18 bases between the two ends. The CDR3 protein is CATSGSPVPGELFF. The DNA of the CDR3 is TGTGCCACTTCGGGCAGCCCCGTCCCCGGGGAGCTGTTTTTT.

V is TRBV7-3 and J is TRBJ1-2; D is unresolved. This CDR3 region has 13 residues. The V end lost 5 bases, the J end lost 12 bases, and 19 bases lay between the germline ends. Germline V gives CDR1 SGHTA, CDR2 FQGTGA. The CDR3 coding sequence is TGTGCCAGCAGCCCAGAGGCCCGATCACAGCACACCTTC. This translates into CASSPEARSQHTF.

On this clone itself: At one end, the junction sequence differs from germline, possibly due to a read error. The DNA for the CDR3 is TGTGCCAGCAGCTTCGCCGGGACAGGGTTGGTAGCTTTC. Its translation is CASSFAGTGLVAF. This chain links TRBV5-6 with TRBJ2-7; 9 nucleotides agree with TRBD1. This CDR3 has 13 amino acids. Germline V CDR1 and CDR2: SGHDT, YYEEEE. The whole variable domain, filled in from reference TRBV5-6 and TRBJ2-7, reads DAGVTQSPTHLIKTRGQQVTLRCSPKSGHDTVSWYQQALGQGPQFIFQYYEEEERQRGNFPDRFSGHQFPNYSSELNVNALLLGDSALYLCASSFAGTGLVAFGPGTRLTVT.

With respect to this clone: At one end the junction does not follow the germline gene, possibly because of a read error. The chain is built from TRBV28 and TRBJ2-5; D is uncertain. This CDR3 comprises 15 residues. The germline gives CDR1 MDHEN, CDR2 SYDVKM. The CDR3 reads CASGLVGRIKETQYF. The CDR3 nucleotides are TGTGCCAGCGGTTTGGTGGGCAGGATTAAAGAGACCCAGTACTTC.

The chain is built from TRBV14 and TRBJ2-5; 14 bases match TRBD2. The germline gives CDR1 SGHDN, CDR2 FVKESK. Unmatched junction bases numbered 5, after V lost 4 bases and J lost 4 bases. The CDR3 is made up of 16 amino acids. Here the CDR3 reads CASSLRTSGRRETQYF. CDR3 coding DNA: TGTGCCAGCAGCCTCCGGACTAGCGGGAGGAGAGAGACCCAGTACTTC. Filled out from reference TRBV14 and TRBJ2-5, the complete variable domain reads EAGVTQFPSHSVIEKGQTVTLRCDPISGHDNLYWYRRVMGKEIKFLLHFVKESKQDESGMPNNRFLAERTGGTYSTLKVQPAELEDSGVYFCASSLRTSGRRETQYFGPGTRLLVL.

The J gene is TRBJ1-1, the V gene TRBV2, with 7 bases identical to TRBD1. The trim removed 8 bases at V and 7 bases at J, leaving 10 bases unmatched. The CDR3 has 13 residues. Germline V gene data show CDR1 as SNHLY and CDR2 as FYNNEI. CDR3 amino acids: CASGGQSFLEAFF. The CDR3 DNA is TGTGCCAGCGGGGGACAGAGCTTCCTTGAAGCTTTCTTT.

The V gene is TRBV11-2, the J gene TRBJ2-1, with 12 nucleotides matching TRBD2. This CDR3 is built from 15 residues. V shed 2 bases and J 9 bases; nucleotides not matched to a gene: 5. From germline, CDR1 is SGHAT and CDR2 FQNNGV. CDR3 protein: CASSLLAGGRSEQFF. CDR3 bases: TGTGCCAGCAGCTTACTAGCGGGGGGGCGCAGTGAGCAGTTCTTC.

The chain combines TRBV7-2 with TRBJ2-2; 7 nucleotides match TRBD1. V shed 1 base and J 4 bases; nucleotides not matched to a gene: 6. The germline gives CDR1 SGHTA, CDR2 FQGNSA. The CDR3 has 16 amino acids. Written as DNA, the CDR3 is TGTGCCAGCAGCTTAGGCACAGGGGCGGGCACCGGGGAGCTGTTTTTT. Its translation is CASSLGTGAGTGELFF.

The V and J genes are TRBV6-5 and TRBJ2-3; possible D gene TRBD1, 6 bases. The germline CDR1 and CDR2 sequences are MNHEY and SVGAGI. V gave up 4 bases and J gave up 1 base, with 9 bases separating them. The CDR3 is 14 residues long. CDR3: CASSSRQGTDTQYF. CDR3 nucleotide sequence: TGTGCCAGCAGTTCTCGACAGGGCACAGATACGCAGTATTTT.

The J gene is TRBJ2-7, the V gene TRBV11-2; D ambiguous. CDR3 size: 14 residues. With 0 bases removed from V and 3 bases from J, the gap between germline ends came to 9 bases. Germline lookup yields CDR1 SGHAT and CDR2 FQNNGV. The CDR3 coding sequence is TGTGCCAGCAGCTTAGAGAAACCGATCTACGAGCAGTACTTC. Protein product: CASSLEKPIYEQYF.

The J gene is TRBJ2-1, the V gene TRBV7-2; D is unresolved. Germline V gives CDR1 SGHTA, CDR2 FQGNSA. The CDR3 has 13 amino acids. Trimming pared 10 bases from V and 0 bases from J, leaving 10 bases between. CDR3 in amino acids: CATQWGSYNEQFF. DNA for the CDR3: TGTGCCACCCAGTGGGGCTCCTACAATGAGCAGTTCTTC.

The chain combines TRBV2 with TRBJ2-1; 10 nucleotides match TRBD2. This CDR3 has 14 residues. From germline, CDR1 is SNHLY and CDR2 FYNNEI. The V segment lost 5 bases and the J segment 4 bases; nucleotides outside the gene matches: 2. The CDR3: CASSLAGGYNEQFF. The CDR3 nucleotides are TGTGCCAGCAGTTTAGCGGGAGGATACAATGAGCAGTTCTTC. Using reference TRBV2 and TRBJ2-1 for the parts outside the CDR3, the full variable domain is EPEVTQTPSHQVTQMGQEVILRCVPISNHLYFYWYRQILGQKVEFLVSFYNNEISEKSEIFDDQFSVERPDGSNFTLKIRSTKLEDSAMYFCASSLAGGYNEQFFGPGTRLTVL.

The CDR3 is CASSLEGNTEAFF. The CDR3 DNA sequence: TGTGCCAGCAGCTTGGAGGGGAACACTGAAGCTTTCTTT. The V gene is TRBV7-9, the J gene TRBJ1-1; no definite D call. Germline CDR1 reads SEHNR; CDR2 reads FQNEAQ (reference sequence). The CDR3 extends over 13 amino acids. V lost 3 bases, J lost 1 base, and 6 bases lay in between.

CDR3 amino acids: CASSHSGVAGRVGNTGELFF. CDR3 DNA sequence: TGCGCCAGCAGCCACTCCGGGGTAGCGGGAAGAGTAGGCAACACCGGGGAGCTGTTTTTT. V is TRBV5-1 and J is TRBJ2-2; 8 nucleotides line up with TRBD2. J lost 2 bases, V lost 4 bases, and 19 bases had no gene match. Germline CDR1 reads SGHRS; CDR2 reads YFSETQ. CDR3 length equals 20 residues. Full variable domain (outside the CDR3, taken from reference TRBV5-1 and TRBJ2-2): KAGVTQTPRYLIKTRGQQVTLSCSPISGHRSVSWYQQTPGQGLQFLFEYFSETQRNKGNFPGRFSGRQFSNSRSEMNVSTLELGDSALYLCASSHSGVAGRVGNTGELFFGEGSRLTVL.

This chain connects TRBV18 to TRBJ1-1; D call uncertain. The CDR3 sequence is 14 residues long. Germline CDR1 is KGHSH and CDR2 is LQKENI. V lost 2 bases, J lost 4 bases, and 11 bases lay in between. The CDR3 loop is CASSPRSSGTEAFF. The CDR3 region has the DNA TGTGCCAGCTCACCAAGGTCTTCGGGCACTGAAGCTTTCTTT.

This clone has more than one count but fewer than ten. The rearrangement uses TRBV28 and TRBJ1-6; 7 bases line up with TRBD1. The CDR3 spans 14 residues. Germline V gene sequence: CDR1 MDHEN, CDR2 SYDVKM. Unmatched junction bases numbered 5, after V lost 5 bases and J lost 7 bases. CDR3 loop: CASSARDRNSPLHF. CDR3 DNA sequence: TGTGCCAGCAGTGCCCGGGACAGAAATTCACCCCTCCACTTT.

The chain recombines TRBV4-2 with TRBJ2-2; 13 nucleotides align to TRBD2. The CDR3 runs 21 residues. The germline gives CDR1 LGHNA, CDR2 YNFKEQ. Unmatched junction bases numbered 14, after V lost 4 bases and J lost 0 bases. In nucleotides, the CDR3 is TGTGCCAGCAGCCCATTTCCGGGACTAGCGGGGATAAGCGCGAACACCGGGGAGCTGTTTTTT. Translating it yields CASSPFPGLAGISANTGELFF.

CDR3 in DNA: TGCGCCAGCAGGGATATAGGGGACCAGGGTGGCTACACCTTC. Protein: CASRDIGDQGGYTF. This chain uses TRBV4-1 with TRBJ1-2, with D perhaps TRBD1 (5 bases). V was shortened by 6 bases and J by 7 bases, with 18 bases between the two germline ends. The CDR3 consists of 14 residues. The germline V gene encodes CDR1 MGHRA and CDR2 YSYEKL.

In nucleotides, the CDR3 is TGTGCCAGCAGCCGACTAGCTGACTACAATGAGCAGTTCTTC. It is translated as CASSRLADYNEQFF. V and J are TRBV27 and TRBJ2-1, with 7 nucleotides matching TRBD2. Germline V gene lookup returns CDR1 MNHEY and CDR2 SMNVEV (reference sequence). The length of the CDR3 is 14 residues. The V segment lost 6 bases and the J segment 3 bases; nucleotides outside the gene matches: 5.

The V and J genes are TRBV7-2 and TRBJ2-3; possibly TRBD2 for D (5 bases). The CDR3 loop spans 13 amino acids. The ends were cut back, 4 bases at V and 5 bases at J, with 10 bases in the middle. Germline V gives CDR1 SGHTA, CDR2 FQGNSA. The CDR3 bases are TGTGCCAGCAGCTCCAGAGGACTAGATACGCAGTATTTT. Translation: CASSSRGLDTQYF. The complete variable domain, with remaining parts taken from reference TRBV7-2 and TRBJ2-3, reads GAGVSQSPSNKVTEKGKDVELRCDPISGHTALYWYRQSLGQGLEFLIYFQGNSAPDKSGLPSDRFSAERTGGSVSTLTIQRTQQEDSAVYLCASSSRGLDTQYFGPGTRLTVL.

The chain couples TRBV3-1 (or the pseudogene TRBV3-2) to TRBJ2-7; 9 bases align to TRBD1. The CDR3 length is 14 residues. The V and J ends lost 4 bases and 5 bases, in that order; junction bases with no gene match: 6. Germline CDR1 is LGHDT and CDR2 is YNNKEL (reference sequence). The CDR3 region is CASSLGTGTHEQYF. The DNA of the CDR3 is TGTGCCAGCAGCCTTGGGACAGGGACCCACGAGCAGTACTTC.

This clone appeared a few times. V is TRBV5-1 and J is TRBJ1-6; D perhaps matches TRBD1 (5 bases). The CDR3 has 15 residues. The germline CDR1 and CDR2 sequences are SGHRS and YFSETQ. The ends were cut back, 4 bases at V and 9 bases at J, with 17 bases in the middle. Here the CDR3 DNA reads TGCGCCAGCAGCCCAGAGACAGCCTCTGGTTCACCCCTCCACTTT. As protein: CASSPETASGSPLHF.

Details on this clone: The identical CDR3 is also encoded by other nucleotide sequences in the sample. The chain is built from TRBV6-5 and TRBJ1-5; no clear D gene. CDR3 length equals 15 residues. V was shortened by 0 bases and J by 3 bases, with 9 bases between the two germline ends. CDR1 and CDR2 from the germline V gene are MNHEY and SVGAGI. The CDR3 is CASSYSRPLNQPQHF. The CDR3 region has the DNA TGTGCCAGCAGTTACTCAAGGCCCCTCAATCAGCCCCAGCATTTT.

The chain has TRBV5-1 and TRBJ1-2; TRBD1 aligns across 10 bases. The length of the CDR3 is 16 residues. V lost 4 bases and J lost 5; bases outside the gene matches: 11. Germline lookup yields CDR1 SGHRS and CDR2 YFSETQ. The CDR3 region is CASSPISPGQGYGYTF. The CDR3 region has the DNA TGCGCCAGCAGCCCTATCTCCCCGGGACAGGGGTATGGCTACACCTTC. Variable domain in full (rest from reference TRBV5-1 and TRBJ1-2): KAGVTQTPRYLIKTRGQQVTLSCSPISGHRSVSWYQQTPGQGLQFLFEYFSETQRNKGNFPGRFSGRQFSNSRSEMNVSTLELGDSALYLCASSPISPGQGYGYTFGSGTRLTVV.